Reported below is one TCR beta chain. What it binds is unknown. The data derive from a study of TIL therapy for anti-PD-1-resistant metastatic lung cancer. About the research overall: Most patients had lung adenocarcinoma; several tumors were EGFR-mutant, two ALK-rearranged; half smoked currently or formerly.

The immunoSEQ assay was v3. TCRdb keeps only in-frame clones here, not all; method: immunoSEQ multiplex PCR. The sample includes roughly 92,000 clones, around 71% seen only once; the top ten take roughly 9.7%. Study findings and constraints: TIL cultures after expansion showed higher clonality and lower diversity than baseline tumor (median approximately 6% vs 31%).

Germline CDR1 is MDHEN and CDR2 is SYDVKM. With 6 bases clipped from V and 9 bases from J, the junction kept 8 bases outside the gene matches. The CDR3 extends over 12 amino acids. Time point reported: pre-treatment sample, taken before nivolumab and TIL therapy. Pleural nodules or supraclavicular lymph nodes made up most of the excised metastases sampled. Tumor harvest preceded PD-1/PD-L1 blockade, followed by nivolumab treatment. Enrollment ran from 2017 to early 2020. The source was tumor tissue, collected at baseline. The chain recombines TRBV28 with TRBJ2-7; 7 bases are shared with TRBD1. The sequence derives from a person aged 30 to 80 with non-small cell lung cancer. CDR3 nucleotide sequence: TGTGCCAGCAGATCGACAGGGTTAGGGCAGTACTTC. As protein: CASRSTGLGQYF.